These T cell receptor beta chains were read from a single sample in a study of blood T cell repertoires in COVID-19. The protocol was immunoSEQ multiplex PCR, while the TCRdb copy is restricted to in-frame clones and leaves out a portion. This sample carries under 200,000 clones, about 86% of them seen once, and the ten largest clones take 20% to 25%. Source material: PBMCs or T cells enriched from blood (not recorded which). The origin of the receptors is a woman aged 40 to 49 in a cohort exposed to, infected with or recovered from COVID-19 (not recorded which). The CDR3 runs from the conserved cysteine through the conserved F or W. D genes are given only for firm matches. Clone size is given for some rows only: seen once, a few or many times, or a class if the clone is expanded.

d_call clone_size j_call v_call cdr3_nt cdr3_aa
TRBD1 - TRBJ1-6 TRBV28 TGTGCCAGCAGTGACGGGACAGGGGTTTATTCACCCCTCCACTTT CASSDGTGVYSPLHF
- - TRBJ2-7 TRBV9 TGTGCCAGCAGCGTAGAAGCTAGGTTCGCCTACGAGCAGTACTTC CASSVEARFAYEQYF
TRBD1 - TRBJ1-1 TRBV15 TGTGCCACCAGCAGAGTGGGACAGGGGATGAACACTGAAGCTTTCTTT CATSRVGQGMNTEAFF
TRBD1 - TRBJ2-7 TRBV3-1/TRBV3-2 TGTGCCAGCAGCCAAGGTTCGGACAGGGCCTACGAGCAGTACTTC CASSQGSDRAYEQYF
- - TRBJ2-5 TRBV3-1/TRBV3-2 TGTGCCAGCAGACCGAGGGAGCGAGAAGAGACCCAGTACTTC CASRPREREETQYF
- - TRBJ1-1 TRBV29-1 TGCAGCGTAGCTCTTCAGGGGACTGAAGCTTTCTTT CSVALQGTEAFF
- - TRBJ2-3 TRBV13 TGTGCCAGCAGCTTAGGAGGGCAGGGTCACAGCACAGATACGCAGTATTTT CASSLGGQGHSTDTQYF
- - TRBJ2-7 TRBV5-5 TGTGCCAGCAGCCAGACCCAGGTCTACGAGCAGTACTTC CASSQTQVYEQYF
TRBD1 - TRBJ1-5 TRBV10-2 TGCGCCAGCAGTGAGAAGGGGGCAGAAAGCAATCAGCCCCAGCATTTT CASSEKGAESNQPQHF
- - TRBJ1-1 TRBV10-1 TGCGCCAGCAGTGAGTCTACGGGGGGAAAAGCTTTCTTT CASSESTGGKAFF
TRBD2 once TRBJ2-7 TRBV29-1 TGCAGCGTGTATTTGGGGACTAGCGGGAGCCACGAGCAGTACTTC CSVYLGTSGSHEQYF
- few TRBJ1-2 TRBV19 TGTGCCAGTAGTCCGGGACTGGGGGGCTATGGCTACACCTTC CASSPGLGGYGYTF
TRBD1 - TRBJ2-2 TRBV3-1/TRBV3-2 TGTGCCAGCAGCCAAGATCTGGGTAGGGGGCACACCGGGGAGCTGTTTTTT CASSQDLGRGHTGELFF
TRBD1 once TRBJ1-6 TRBV6-5 TGTGCCAGCAGGCACAGGGGGCTGAATTCACCCCTCCACTTT CASRHRGLNSPLHF
- few TRBJ1-2 TRBV12-3/TRBV12-4 TGTGCCAGCAGTTTTGGAGGGTATGGCTACACCTTC CASSFGGYGYTF
TRBD1 - TRBJ1-5 TRBV2 TGTGCCAGCAGTAAAGGACAGGGGACAGGACAGCCCCAGCATTTT CASSKGQGTGQPQHF
- - TRBJ1-6 TRBV13 TGTGCCAGCAGCGCCAGGGATTTAGGATCACCCCTCCACTTT CASSARDLGSPLHF
TRBD1 - TRBJ2-6 TRBV2 TGTGCCAGCAGTGAACAGGGGGTGTCTTTCTCTGGGGCCAACGTCCTGACTTTC CASSEQGVSFSGANVLTF
- - TRBJ1-1 TRBV7-2 TGTGCCAGCAGCGACGGAGACGTGGAAGCTTTCTTT CASSDGDVEAFF
- - TRBJ2-2 TRBV7-9 TGTGCCAGCAGCTTATTATCCGCGAACACCGGGGAGCTGTTTTTT CASSLLSANTGELFF
- - TRBJ1-1 TRBV10-3 TGTGCCATCAGTGAGGCAGGGATGGTCGCTGAAGCTTTCTTT CAISEAGMVAEAFF
TRBD2 few TRBJ2-2 TRBV12-5 TGTGCTAGTGGTCCGAAGGCTAGCGGGGGGAACACCGGGGAGCTGTTTTTT CASGPKASGGNTGELFF
- - TRBJ2-5 TRBV5-6 TGTGCCAGCAGCTTGGTCTTACAAGAGACCCAGTACTTC CASSLVLQETQYF
- - TRBJ1-2 TRBV14 TGTGCCAGCAGCCAAGATCGGCGGGGTAACTATGGCTACACCTTC CASSQDRRGNYGYTF
- - TRBJ1-1 TRBV7-2 TGTGCCAGCAGCTTAGGAGAGGGCACTGAAGCTTTCTTT CASSLGEGTEAFF
TRBD1 - TRBJ2-1 TRBV7-8 TGTGCCAGCAGCGAAGACAGGGGGAAACGGCCCTCCTACAATGAGCAGTTCTTC CASSEDRGKRPSYNEQFF
TRBD1 - TRBJ1-1 TRBV2 TGTGCCAGGCGGACAGGGCTGAACACTGAAGCTTTCTTT CARRTGLNTEAFF
- - TRBJ1-4 TRBV19 TGTGCCAGTAGTATAGAGGCAGCGGCTGCAACTAATGAAAAACTGTTTTTT CASSIEAAAATNEKLFF
- - TRBJ1-1 TRBV6-2/TRBV6-3 TGTGCCAGCAGTCCCACAGACATGAACACTGAAGCTTTCTTT CASSPTDMNTEAFF
- once TRBJ2-3 TRBV7-9 TGTGCCAGCAGCCATGAGGGGGACACAGATACGCAGTATTTT CASSHEGDTDTQYF
- - TRBJ1-2 TRBV19 TGTGCCAGTAGTAGGGAGGCCAGCGACTATGGCTACACCTTC CASSREASDYGYTF
- - TRBJ1-1 TRBV6-5 TGTGCCAGCAGCCTCGACATAAACACTGAAGCTTTCTTT CASSLDINTEAFF
- - TRBJ1-4 TRBV3-1/TRBV3-2 TGTGCCAGCAGCCATGCGGAAAAACTGTTTTTT CASSHAEKLFF
- - TRBJ1-2 TRBV6-5 TGTGCCAGCAGTTACTCGACCGGGGTGGGCTATGGCTACACCTTC CASSYSTGVGYGYTF
TRBD2 many TRBJ2-1 TRBV4-2 TGTGCCAGCAGCCAGGGGGATCAAGCGGGAGCCTATGAGCAGTTCTTC CASSQGDQAGAYEQFF
TRBD1 - TRBJ2-1 TRBV7-9 TGTGCCAGCAGCCAAAGGACAGGGGACAATGAGCAGTTCTTC CASSQRTGDNEQFF
- - TRBJ2-7 TRBV6-5 TGTGCCAGCAGTTACGACAGGCAATACGAGCAGTACTTC CASSYDRQYEQYF
- - TRBJ2-7 TRBV7-9 TGTGCCAGCAGCTTTAAGCAGCGGTACAGTTACGAGCAGTACTTC CASSFKQRYSYEQYF
- - TRBJ2-1 TRBV5-1 TGCGCCAGCAGTATACAGGACAATGAGCAGTTCTTC CASSIQDNEQFF
- - TRBJ1-6 TRBV28 TGTGCCATAAGAGTCCCCTATAATTCACCCCTCCACTTT CAIRVPYNSPLHF
- - TRBJ1-1 TRBV29-1 TGCAGCGTGTCAGGACGGGCCGGACTGAGTGAAGCTTTCTTT CSVSGRAGLSEAFF
- - TRBJ2-2 TRBV19 TGTGCCAGTATGAGAGGGCCGCTCAACACCGGGGAGCTGTTTTTT CASMRGPLNTGELFF
TRBD1 - TRBJ1-5 TRBV19 TGTGCCAGTAGTGTACAGGGGAATCAGCCCCAGCATTTT CASSVQGNQPQHF
- - TRBJ2-7 TRBV6-1 TGTGCCAGCAGTGAAGGGGGGCAGTTCTCCTACGAGCAGTACTTC CASSEGGQFSYEQYF
- - TRBJ1-2 TRBV27 TGTGCCAGCAGCTGGGCAGGGGCGAAAGGCTACACCTTC CASSWAGAKGYTF
TRBD1 - TRBJ1-2 TRBV9 TGTGCCAGCAGCGCGGGACAGCTCTATGGCTACACCTTC CASSAGQLYGYTF
TRBD1 - TRBJ1-2 TRBV24-1 TGTGCCACCAGTGACTCCAGGGGGTATCGCTATGGCTACACCTTC CATSDSRGYRYGYTF
TRBD1 - TRBJ2-1 TRBV7-2 TGTGCCAGCAGCTTTCCGGACAGGGACGATGAGCAGTTCTTC CASSFPDRDDEQFF
TRBD2 - TRBJ2-7 TRBV6-2/TRBV6-3 TGTGCCAGCAGTTATTTAGCGGGAGCCTACGAGCAGTACTTC CASSYLAGAYEQYF
- - TRBJ2-7 TRBV21-1 TGTGCCAGCGGGCCGCGTACCCAGAGCTCCTACGAGCAGTACTTC CASGPRTQSSYEQYF
TRBD1 - TRBJ1-5 TRBV28 TGTGCCAGCAGTGATCGACAGGGCCTGAGGCCCCAGCATTTT CASSDRQGLRPQHF
TRBD1 few TRBJ1-2 TRBV4-1 TGCGCCAGCAGCTTGGGAACAGGGGGCGGCTACACCTTC CASSLGTGGGYTF
- once TRBJ1-1 TRBV20-1 TGCAGTGCTAGAGTGCAGGGCTCAGCTTTCTTT CSARVQGSAFF
- once TRBJ2-3 TRBV14 TGTGCCAGCAGCCTCCTTAAGCCACCCACAGATACGCAGTATTTT CASSLLKPPTDTQYF
- few TRBJ2-7 TRBV13 TGTGCCAGCAGCTTATCAGGACAGTACGAGCAGTACTTC CASSLSGQYEQYF